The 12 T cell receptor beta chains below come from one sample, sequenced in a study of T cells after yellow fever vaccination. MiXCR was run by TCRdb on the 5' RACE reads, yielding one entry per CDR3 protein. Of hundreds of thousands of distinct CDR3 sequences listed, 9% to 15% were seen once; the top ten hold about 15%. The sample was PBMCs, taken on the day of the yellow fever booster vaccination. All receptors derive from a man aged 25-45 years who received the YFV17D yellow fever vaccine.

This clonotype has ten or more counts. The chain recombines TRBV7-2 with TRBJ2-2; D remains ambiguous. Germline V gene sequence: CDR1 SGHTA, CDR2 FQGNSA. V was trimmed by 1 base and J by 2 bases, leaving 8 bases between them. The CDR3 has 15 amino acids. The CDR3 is CASSLVGSNTGELFF. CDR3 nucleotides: TGTGCCAGCAGCTTAGTTGGCAGCAACACCGGGGAGCTGTTTTTT.

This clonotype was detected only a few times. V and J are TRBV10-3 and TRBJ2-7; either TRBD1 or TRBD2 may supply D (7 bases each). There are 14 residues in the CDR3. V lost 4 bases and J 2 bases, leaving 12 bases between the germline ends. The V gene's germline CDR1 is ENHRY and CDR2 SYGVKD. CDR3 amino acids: CAISVGGTAYEQYF. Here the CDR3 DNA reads TGTGCCATCAGTGTGGGAGGGACAGCCTACGAGCAGTACTTC.

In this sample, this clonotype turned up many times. The CDR3 is CSVEGLSMWTQYF. The CDR3 nucleotides read TGCAGCGTTGAGGGACTCTCGATGTGGACCCAGTACTTC. V gene TRBV29-1 combines with J gene TRBJ2-5, with D possibly being TRBD2 (6 bases). The V end was cut by 3 bases, the J end by 7 bases, with 15 bases between. CDR3 length: 13 residues. Germline V CDR1 and CDR2: SQVTM, ANQGSEA.

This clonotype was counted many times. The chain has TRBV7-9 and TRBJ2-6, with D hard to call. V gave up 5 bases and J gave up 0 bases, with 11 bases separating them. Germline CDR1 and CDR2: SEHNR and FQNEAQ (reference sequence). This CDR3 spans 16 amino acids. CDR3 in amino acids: CASSPRTVSGANVLTF. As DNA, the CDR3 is TGTGCCAGCAGCCCAAGGACGGTCTCTGGGGCCAACGTCCTGACTTTC.

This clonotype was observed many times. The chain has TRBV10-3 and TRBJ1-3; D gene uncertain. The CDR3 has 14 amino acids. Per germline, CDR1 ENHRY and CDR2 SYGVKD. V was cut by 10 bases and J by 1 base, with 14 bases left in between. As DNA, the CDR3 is TGTGCCACCACTGAAGTTCGATCTGGAAACACCATATATTTT. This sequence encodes CATTEVRSGNTIYF.

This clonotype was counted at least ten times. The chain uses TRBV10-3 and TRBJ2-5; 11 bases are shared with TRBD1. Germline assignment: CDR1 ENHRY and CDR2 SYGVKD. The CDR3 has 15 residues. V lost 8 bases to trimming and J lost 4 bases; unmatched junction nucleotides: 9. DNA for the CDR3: TGTGCCATCCGAACGGACAGGGGGCTGGGAGAGACCCAGTACTTC. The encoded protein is CAIRTDRGLGETQYF.

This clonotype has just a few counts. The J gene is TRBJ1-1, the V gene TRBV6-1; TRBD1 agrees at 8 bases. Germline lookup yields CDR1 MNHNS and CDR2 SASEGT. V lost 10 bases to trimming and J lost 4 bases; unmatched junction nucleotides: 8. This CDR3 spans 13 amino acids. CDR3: CATQGAPPTEAFF. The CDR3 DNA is TGTGCCACCCAGGGGGCGCCGCCCACTGAAGCTTTCTTT.

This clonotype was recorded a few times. The CDR3 DNA sequence: TGTGCCATCAGTGACTCGAGACTAGCGAGCACTACAGATACGCAGTATTTT. Translation: CAISDSRLASTTDTQYF. The rearrangement joins TRBV10-3 to TRBJ2-3; 8 bases agree with TRBD2. This CDR3 is built from 17 residues. J was trimmed by 3 bases and V by 3 bases; bases with no gene match: 11. CDR1 ENHRY and CDR2 SYGVKD come from the germline V gene.

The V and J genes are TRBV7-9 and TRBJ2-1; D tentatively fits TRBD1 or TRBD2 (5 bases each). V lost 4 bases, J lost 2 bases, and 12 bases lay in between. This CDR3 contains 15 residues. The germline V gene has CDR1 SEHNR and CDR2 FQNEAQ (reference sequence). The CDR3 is CASSSLGETYNEQFF. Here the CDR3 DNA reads TGTGCCAGCAGCTCCCTAGGGGAGACCTACAATGAGCAGTTCTTC.

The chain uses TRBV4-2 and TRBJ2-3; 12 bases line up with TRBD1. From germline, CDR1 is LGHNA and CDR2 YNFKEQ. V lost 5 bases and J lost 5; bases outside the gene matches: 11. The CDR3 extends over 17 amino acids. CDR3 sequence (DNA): TGTGCCAGCAGCGGTCACCGGGACAGGGGGCGCTTAGATACGCAGTATTTT. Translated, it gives CASSGHRDRGRLDTQYF.

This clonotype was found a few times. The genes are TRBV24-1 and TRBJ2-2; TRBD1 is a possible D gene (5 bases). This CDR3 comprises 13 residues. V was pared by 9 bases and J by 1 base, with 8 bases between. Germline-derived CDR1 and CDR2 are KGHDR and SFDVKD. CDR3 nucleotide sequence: TGTGCCACCGGGGCTTTGAACACCGGGGAGCTGTTTTTT. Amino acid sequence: CATGALNTGELFF.

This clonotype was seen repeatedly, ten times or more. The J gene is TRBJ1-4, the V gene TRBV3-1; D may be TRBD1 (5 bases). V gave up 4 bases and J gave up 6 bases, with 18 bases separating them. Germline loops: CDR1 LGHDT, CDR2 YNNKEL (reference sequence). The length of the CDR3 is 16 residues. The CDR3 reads CASSRGSGQGDEKLFF. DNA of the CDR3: TGTGCCAGCAGCCGAGGGTCCGGTCAGGGTGATGAAAAACTGTTTTTT. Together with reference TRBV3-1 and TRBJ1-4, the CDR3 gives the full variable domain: DTAVSQTPKYLVTQMGNDKSIKCEQNLGHDTMYWYKQDSKKFLKIMFSYNNKELIINETVPNRFSPKSPDKAHLNLHINSLELGDSAVYFCASSRGSGQGDEKLFFGSGTQLSVL.